This note documents a single T cell receptor (beta chain) sequence. Trimming took 0 bases from V and 3 from J, leaving 10 bases between them. Looked up from germline, CDR1 is SGDLS and CDR2 is YYNGEE. The CDR3 has 14 amino acids. This record belongs to a study of technical replicates of blood from a few donors. The protocol was immunoSEQ multiplex PCR, while the TCRdb copy is restricted to in-frame clones and leaves out a portion. The table shows some 56,000 clones, with about 95% occurring only once. The chain couples TRBV9 to TRBJ2-7; TRBD2 might be the D (7 bases). The sequencing input was PBMCs. This clonotype originated in a human donor in good health. Some clones in this sample may be carry-over from other donors' samples. CDR3 nucleotide sequence: TGTGCCAGCAGCGTAGAGAGGGGGGGCTACGAGCAGTACTTC. It encodes CASSVERGGYEQYF.